This TCR beta chain was identified in a study of cytomegalovirus exposure and HLA in healthy donors. The donors were in the 120-subject validation cohort, distinct from the approximately 700-subject first cohort. Study results and limitations: Using the classifier, cytomegalovirus status was reportedly diagnosed with high specificity and sensitivity. In vitro, three CMV-associated chains proved specific for CMV antigens.

Remarks on this clone: Its antigen is unidentified.

Profiling relied on immunoSEQ multiplex PCR, and the TCRdb table lists in-frame clones only, not all of them. The data hold some 180,000 clones, with roughly nine tenths observed a single time. The CDR3 length is 15 residues. Germline V lookup: CDR1 MNHNY, CDR2 SVGAGI (reference sequence). With V trimmed by 7 bases and J by 2 bases, 7 bases remained unmatched. This receptor was taken from a man in his thirties or forties in good health and CMV-seropositive. The sequencing input was PBMCs. This chain uses TRBV6-6 with TRBJ2-7; 11 bases match TRBD2. This CDR3 reads CASTQKTSGAYEQYF. Here the CDR3 DNA reads TGTGCCAGCACCCAGAAGACTAGCGGGGCCTACGAGCAGTACTTC.